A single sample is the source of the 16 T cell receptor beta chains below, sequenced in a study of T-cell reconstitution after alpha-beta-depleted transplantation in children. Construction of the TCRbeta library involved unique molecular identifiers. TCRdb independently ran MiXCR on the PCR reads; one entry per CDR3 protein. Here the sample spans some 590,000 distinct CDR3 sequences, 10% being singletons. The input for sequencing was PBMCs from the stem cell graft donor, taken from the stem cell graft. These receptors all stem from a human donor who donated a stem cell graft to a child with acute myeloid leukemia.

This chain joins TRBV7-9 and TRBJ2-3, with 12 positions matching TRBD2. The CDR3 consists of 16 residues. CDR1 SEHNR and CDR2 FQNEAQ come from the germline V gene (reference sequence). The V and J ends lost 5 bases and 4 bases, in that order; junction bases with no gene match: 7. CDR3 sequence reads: CASSPTSGRYADTQYF. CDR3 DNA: TGTGCCAGCAGCCCCACTAGCGGGAGGTATGCAGATACGCAGTATTTT.

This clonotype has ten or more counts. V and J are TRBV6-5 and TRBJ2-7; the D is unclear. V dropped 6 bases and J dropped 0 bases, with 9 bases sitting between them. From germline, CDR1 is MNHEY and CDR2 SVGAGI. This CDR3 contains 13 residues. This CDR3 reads CASSRVLSYEQYF. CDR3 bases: TGTGCCAGCAGCCGGGTCCTCTCCTACGAGCAGTACTTC.

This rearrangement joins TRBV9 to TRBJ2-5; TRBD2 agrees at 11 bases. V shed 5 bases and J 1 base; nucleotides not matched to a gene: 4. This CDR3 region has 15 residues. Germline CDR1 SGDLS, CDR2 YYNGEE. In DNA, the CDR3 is TGTGCCAGCAGTCGGACTAGCGGGCCCCAAGAGACCCAGTACTTC. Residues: CASSRTSGPQETQYF.

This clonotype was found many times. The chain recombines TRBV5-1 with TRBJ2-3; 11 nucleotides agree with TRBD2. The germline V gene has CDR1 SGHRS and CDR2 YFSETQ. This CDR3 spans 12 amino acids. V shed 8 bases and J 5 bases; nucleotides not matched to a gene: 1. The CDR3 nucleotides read TGCGCCAGTGGACTAGCGGGAGATACGCAGTATTTT. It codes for CASGLAGDTQYF.

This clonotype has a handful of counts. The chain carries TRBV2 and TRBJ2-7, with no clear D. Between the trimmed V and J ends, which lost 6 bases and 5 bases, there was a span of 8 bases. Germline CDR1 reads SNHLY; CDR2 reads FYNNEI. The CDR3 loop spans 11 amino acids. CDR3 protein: CASRRLNEQYF. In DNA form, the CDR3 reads TGTGCCAGCAGACGGCTAAACGAGCAGTACTTC.

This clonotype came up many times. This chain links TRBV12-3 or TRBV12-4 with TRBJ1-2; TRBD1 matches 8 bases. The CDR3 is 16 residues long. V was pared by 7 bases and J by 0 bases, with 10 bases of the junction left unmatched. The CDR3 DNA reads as TGTGCCAGCACCCGGACAGGGAGAGGAGCTAACTATGGCTACACCTTC. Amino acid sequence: CASTRTGRGANYGYTF.

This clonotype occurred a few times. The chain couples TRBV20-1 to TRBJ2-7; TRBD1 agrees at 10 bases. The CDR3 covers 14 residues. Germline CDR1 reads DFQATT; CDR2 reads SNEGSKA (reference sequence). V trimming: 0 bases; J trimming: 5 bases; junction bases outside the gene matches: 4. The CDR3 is CSAREDRGRDEQYF. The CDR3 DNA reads TGCAGTGCTAGAGAGGACAGGGGGAGGGACGAGCAGTACTTC.

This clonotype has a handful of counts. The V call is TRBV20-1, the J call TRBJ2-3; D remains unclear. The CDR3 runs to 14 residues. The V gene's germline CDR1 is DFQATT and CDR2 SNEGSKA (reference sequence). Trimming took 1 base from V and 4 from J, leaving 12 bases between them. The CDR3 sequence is CSARGGFGPDTQYF. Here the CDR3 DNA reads TGCAGTGCTAGAGGGGGTTTCGGTCCAGATACGCAGTATTTT.

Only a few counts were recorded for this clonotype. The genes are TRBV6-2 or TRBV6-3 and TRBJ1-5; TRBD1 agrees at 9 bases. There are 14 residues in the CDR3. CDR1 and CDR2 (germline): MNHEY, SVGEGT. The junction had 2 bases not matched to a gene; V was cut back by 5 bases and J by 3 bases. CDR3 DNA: TGTGCCAGCAGTGGGGACAGGGCCAATCAGCCCCAGCATTTT. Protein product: CASSGDRANQPQHF.

In DNA form, the CDR3 reads TGTGCCAGCGGCAGGGGTAAATCACCCCTCCACTTT. Amino acids: CASGRGKSPLHF. This chain uses TRBV28 with TRBJ1-6; D is perhaps TRBD1 (6 bases). This CDR3 region has 12 residues. The V and J ends lost 8 bases and 10 bases respectively, with 12 bases between them. Germline CDR1 is MDHEN and CDR2 is SYDVKM.

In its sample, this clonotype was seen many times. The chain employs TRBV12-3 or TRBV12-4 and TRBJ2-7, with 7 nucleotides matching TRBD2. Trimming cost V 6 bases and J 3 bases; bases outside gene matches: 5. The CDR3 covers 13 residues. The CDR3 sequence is CASSPSGVYEQYF. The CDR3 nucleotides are TGTGCCAGCAGCCCTAGCGGCGTCTACGAGCAGTACTTC.

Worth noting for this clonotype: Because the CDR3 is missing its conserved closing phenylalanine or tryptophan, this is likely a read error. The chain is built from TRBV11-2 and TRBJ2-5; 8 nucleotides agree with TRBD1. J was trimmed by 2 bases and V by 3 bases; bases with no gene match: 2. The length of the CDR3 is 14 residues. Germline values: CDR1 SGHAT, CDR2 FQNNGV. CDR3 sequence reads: CASSLTGAQETQYL. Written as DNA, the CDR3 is TGTGCCAGCAGCTTGACAGGGGCGCAAGAGACCCAGTACCTC.

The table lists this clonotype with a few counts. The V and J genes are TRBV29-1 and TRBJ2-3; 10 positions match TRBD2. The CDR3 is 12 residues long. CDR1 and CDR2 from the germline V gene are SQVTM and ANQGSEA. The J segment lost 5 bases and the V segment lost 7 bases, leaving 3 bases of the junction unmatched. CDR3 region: CSEKREGDTQYF. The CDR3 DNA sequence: TGCAGCGAAAAGCGGGAGGGAGATACGCAGTATTTT.

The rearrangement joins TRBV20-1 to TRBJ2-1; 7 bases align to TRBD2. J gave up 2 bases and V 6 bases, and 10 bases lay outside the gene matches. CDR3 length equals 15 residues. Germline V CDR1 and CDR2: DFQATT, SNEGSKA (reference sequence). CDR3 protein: CSAARRERPYNEQFF. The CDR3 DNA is TGCAGTGCGGCGCGGCGGGAGCGCCCCTACAATGAGCAGTTCTTC.

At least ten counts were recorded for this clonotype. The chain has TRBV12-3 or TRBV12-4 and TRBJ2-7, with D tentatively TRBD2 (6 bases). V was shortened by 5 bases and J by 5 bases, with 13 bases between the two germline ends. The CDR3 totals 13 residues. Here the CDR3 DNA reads TGTGCCAGCAGTCCGTATGGGGGGAACGAGCAGTACTTC. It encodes CASSPYGGNEQYF.

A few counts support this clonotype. The CDR3 is CASSVGALGNQPQHF. The CDR3, as DNA: TGTGCCAGCAGCGTAGGGGCCCTCGGCAATCAGCCCCAGCATTTT. The genes are TRBV9 and TRBJ1-5; D gene unclear. CDR3 size: 15 residues. With 0 bases removed from V and 2 bases from J, the gap between germline ends came to 9 bases. In germline, CDR1 is SGDLS, CDR2 YYNGEE.